The source of this TCR beta chain is a study of siplizumab effects on memory and regulatory T cells (dated by TCRdb to between 2017 and 2020). Study-level background: The study looked at the effect of siplizumab, an anti-CD2 antibody, on alloreactive T-cell subsets in allogeneic mixed lymphocyte reactions made from human PBMCs. Study-wide findings and limitations: Because sequences at frequencies below about 10^-5 were poorly captured, only a minor fraction of alloreactive clones could be mapped back to unstimulated subsets. Whether proliferating Tregs from siplizumab cultures were suppressive was not functionally confirmed. For roughly 75-97% of proliferating CD4+ or CD8+ clones, no naive or memory phenotype could be assigned. Compared with memory T cells, unstimulated naive T cells appeared more diverse, and naive cells seemed to make a substantial contribution to the alloresponse. Siplizumab significantly reduced the cumulative frequency of alloreactive sequences traceable to unstimulated CD4+ memory T cells. Of the alloreactive CD4+ clones that could be mapped, the Treg-derived share averaged about 67% with siplizumab compared with 26.9% in control reactions.

On this clone itself: Its target antigen remains unknown. Base quality data are lacking; no much larger clone is found one base away.

Libraries were made using the immunoSEQ multiplex PCR assay. The deep sequencing platform assayed some 98,000 TCR templates per sample. Genomic DNA extracted from sorted T cells was the material used for TCRbeta CDR3 sequencing. Turning to the authors' computational methods: The R programming language was used for clonal analysis of TCRbeta CDR3 data. Alloreactive CD4+ and CD8+ clones were defined by comparing unstimulated samples with post-reaction CFSE-low samples. Alloreactive CD4+ clones were assigned to regulatory or non-regulatory origin by matching sequences to sorted unstimulated Treg and non-Treg repertoires. As stored in TCRdb, this immuneACCESS dataset retains in-frame rearrangements with V and J assigned. A fraction of the clones does not appear; measured against another copy, unresolved V genes explain less than half of the discrepancy, and the remainder lacks a known reason. V and J calls and clone size are given by that table; D and trimming were obtained from the DNA. In all, the sample holds approximately 120,000 clones, and roughly nine tenths of those were seen once. Jointly, the top ten make up about 0.7% of the sample.

There are 16 amino acids in the CDR3, from cysteine to phenylalanine inclusive. Only the CDR3 region is kept as DNA, spanning 48 bases read in frame from base 1. Taken from the germline V gene, the CDR1 and CDR2 loops are MGHRA and YSYEKL. V is cut by 0 bases and J by 7 bases, and the space between the germline ends is 18 bases. TCRbeta CDR3 sequencing was performed on sorted unstimulated T cells and on proliferating T cells recovered from mixed lymphocyte reactions. Fresh whole blood from approximately ten HLA-typed healthy donors was used to isolate PBMCs. To map where alloreactive clones came from, unstimulated CD4+ regulatory T cells were FACS-sorted.

The receptor comes from a human donor in good health. Sequencing was performed on Tregs sorted from blood. Here the chain combines TRBV4-1 and TRBJ2-5; a tentative D match to TRBD2 spans 5 bases. CDR3 reads: CASSQDIGLSSLTQYF. The base sequence is TGCGCCAGCAGCCAAGATATAGGACTGTCTTCTTTGACCCAGTACTTC.